This T cell receptor beta chain was sequenced in a study of post-analysis software for immune sequencing data. Concerning this clonotype itself: Its antigen is still unknown.

Study-level findings and limits: Patients carried four or five TRBV segments more frequently than controls did, and TRBV5-6, TRBV5-1 and TRBV20-1 were among them.

The CDR3 sequence is 14 residues long. Germline loops: CDR1 ENHRY, CDR2 SYGVKD. Trimming cost V 4 bases and J 3 bases; bases outside gene matches: 2. Unique molecular identifiers featured in each of the TCR beta cDNA libraries. TCRdb re-derived calls from the PCR reads in MiXCR, one entry per CDR3 protein. The table has roughly 730,000 distinct CDR3 sequences, about 32% seen once. The source of this sequence is a girl between 5 and 17 years old with multiple sclerosis. The V gene is TRBV10-3, the J gene TRBJ2-7; 11 bases line up with TRBD1. Sequencing was performed on blood. CDR3 region: CAISGGQGDYEQYF. In nucleotides, the CDR3 is TGTGCCATCAGTGGGGGACAGGGGGACTACGAGCAGTACTTC.